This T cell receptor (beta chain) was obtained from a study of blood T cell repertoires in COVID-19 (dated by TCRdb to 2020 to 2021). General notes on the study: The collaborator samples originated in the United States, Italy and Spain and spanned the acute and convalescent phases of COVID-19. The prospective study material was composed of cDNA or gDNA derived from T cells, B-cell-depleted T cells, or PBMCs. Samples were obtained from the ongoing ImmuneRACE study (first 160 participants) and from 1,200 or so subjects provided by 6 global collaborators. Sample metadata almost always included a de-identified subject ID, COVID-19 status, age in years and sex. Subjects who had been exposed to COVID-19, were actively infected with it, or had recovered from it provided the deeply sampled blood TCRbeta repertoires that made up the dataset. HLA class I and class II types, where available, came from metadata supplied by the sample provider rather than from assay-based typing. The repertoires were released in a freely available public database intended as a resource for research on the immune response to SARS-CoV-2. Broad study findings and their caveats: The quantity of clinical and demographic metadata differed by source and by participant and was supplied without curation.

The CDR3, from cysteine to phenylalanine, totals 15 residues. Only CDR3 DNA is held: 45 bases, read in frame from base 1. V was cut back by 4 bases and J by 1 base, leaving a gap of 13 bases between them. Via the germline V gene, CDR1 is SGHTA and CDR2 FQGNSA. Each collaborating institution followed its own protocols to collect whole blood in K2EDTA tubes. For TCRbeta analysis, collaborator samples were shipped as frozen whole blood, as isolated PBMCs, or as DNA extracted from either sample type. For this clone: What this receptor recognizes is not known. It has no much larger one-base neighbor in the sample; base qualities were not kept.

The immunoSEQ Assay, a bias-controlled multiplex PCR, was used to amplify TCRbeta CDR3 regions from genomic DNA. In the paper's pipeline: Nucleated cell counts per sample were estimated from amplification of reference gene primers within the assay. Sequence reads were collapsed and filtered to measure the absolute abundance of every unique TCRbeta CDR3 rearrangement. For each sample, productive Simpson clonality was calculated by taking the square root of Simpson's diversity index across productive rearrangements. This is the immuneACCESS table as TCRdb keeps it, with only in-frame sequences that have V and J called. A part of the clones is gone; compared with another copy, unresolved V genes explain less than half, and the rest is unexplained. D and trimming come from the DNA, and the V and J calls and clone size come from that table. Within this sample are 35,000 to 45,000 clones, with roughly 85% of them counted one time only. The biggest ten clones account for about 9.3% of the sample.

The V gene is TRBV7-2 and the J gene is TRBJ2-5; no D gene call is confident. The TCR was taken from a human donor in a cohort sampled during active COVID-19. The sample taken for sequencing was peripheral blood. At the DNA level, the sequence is TGTGCCAGCAGCTCAGGTCGATTGCCCCAAGAGACCCAGTACTTC. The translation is CASSSGRLPQETQYF. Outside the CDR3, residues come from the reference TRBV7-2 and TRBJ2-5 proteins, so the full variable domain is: GAGVSQSPSNKVTEKGKDVELRCDPISGHTALYWYRQSLGQGLEFLIYFQGNSAPDKSGLPSDRFSAERTGGSVSTLTIQRTQQEDSAVYLCASSSGRLPQETQYFGPGTRLLVL.